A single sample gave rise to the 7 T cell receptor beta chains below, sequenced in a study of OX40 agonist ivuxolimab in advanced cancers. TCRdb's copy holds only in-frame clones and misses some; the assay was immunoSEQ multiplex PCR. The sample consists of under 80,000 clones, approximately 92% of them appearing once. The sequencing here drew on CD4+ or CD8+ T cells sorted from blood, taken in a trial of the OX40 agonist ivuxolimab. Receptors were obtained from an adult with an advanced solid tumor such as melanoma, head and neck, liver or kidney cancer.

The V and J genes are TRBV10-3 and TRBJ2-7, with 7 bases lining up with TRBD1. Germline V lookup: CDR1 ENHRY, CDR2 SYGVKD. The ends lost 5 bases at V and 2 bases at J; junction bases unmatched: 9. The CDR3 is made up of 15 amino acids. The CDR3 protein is CAISLQGTSPYEQYF. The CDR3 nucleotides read TGTGCCATCAGTTTACAGGGGACCTCACCCTACGAGCAGTACTTC.

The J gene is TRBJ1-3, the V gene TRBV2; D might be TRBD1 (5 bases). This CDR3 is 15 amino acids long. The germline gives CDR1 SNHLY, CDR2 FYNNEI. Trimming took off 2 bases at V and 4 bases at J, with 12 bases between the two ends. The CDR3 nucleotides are TGTGCCAGCAGTGAACAACGGGGGAAGGGAAACACCATATATTTT. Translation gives CASSEQRGKGNTIYF.

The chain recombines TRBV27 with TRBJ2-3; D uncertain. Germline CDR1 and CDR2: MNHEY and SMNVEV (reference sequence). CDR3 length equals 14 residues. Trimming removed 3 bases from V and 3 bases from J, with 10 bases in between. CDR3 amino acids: CASSFNERTDTQYF. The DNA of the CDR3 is TGTGCCAGCAGTTTTAACGAGAGGACAGATACGCAGTATTTT.

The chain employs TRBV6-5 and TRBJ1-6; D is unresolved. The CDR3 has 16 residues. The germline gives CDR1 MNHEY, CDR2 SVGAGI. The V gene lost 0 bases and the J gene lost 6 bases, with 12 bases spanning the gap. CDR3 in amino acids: CASSYSIPGSNSPLHF. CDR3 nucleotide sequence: TGTGCCAGCAGTTACTCGATTCCCGGGTCTAATTCACCCCTCCACTTT.

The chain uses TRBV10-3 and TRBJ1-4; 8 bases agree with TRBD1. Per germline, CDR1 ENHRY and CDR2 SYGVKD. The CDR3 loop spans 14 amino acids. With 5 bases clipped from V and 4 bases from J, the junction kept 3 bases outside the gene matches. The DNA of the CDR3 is TGTGCCATCAGTCGGGACAGGAATAATGAAAAACTGTTTTTT. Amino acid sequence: CAISRDRNNEKLFF.

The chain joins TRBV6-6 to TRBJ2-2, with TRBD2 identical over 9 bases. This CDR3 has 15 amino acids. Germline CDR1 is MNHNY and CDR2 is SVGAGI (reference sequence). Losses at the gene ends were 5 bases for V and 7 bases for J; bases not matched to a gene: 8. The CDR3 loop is CASSARGGAVGELFF. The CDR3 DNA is TGTGCCAGCAGTGCCCGCGGGGGGGCCGTCGGGGAGCTGTTTTTT.

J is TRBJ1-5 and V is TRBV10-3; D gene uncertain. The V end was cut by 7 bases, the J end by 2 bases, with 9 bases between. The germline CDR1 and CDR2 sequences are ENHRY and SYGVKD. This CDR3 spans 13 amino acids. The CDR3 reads CAITDGGNQPQHF. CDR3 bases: TGTGCCATCACGGACGGGGGCAATCAGCCCCAGCATTTT.